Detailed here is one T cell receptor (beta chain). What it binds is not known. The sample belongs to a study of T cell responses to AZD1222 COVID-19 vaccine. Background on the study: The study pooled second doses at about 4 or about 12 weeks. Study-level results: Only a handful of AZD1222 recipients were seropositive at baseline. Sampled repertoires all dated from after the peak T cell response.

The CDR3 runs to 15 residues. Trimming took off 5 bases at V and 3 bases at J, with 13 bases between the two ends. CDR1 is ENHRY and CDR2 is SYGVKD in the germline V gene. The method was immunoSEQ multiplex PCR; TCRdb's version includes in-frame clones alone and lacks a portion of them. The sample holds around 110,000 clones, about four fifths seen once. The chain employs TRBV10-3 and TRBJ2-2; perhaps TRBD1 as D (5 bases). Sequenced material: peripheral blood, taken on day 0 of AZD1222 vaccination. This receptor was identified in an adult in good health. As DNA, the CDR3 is TGTGCCATCAGTCAGGGCACCACCTACACCGGGGAGCTGTTTTTT. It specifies CAISQGTTYTGELFF.